Described below is a single T cell receptor beta chain sequence and its context. The V and J ends lost 0 bases and 6 bases respectively, with 18 bases between them. The germline CDR1 and CDR2 sequences are LGHNA and YSLEER. This CDR3 has 16 amino acids. RNA was extracted with the RNeasy kit, and a quantity of roughly 0.5 to 1 ug was reverse transcribed using random hexamers. Amplification of TCR beta CDR3 used immunoSEQ multiplex PCR across 54 Vbeta and 13 Jbeta. TCRdb called the immunoSEQ multiplex PCR reads again in MiXCR, with one record for every CDR3 protein. The data hold about 300,000 distinct CDR3 sequences, with 65% to 90% observed a single time. The multiple sclerosis control cohort comprised treatment-naive individuals presenting with stable or active relapsing-remitting disease. CD8+ and CD4+ T cells were negatively isolated; TEMRA cells were FACS-enriched. The sample is drawn from a study of CD8 T cells in Susac syndrome.

The genes are TRBV4-3 and TRBJ2-7; no reliable D call. The specimen was CD8+ T cells from PBMCs. The origin of this receptor is a human donor with multiple sclerosis. CDR3 in amino acids: CASSQDTGLPAPEQYF. As DNA, the CDR3 is TGCGCCAGCAGCCAAGATACGGGCCTCCCGGCCCCCGAGCAGTACTTC.